The rows below give T cell receptor beta chains drawn from one sample of a study of TIL therapy for anti-PD-1-resistant metastatic lung cancer. Using immunoSEQ multiplex PCR, the repertoire was profiled, and TCRdb retains in-frame clones only, with some absent. The sample holds about 50,000 clones, less than 85% seen once. Sequences were derived from tumor tissue, sampled at baseline. The receptors were gathered from a person aged 25-85 years with non-small cell lung cancer. CDR3s include the opening cysteine and the closing phenylalanine or tryptophan. Fields, in order: clone size, J gene, V gene, CDR3 length, D gene, CDR3 protein, CDR3 DNA. A D gene is named only where the DNA matches it firmly. Only part of the rows carry a size: once, few, many, or a class if the clone is expanded.

clone_size: .; j_call: TRBJ2-7; v_call: TRBV29-1; cdr3_length: 12; d_call: TRBD1; cdr3_aa: CSVMGQSYEQYF; cdr3_nt: TGCAGCGTGATGGGACAGTCCTACGAGCAGTACTTC
clone_size: few; j_call: TRBJ1-2; v_call: TRBV7-9; cdr3_length: 15; d_call: .; cdr3_aa: CASSLEQGQGYGYTF; cdr3_nt: TGTGCCAGCAGCTTAGAGCAGGGGCAGGGCTATGGCTACACCTTC
clone_size: once; j_call: TRBJ1-5; v_call: TRBV6-1; cdr3_length: 13; d_call: .; cdr3_aa: CASMRTADQPQHF; cdr3_nt: TGTGCCAGCATGAGGACAGCTGATCAGCCCCAGCATTTT
clone_size: .; j_call: TRBJ2-7; v_call: TRBV10-2; cdr3_length: 15; d_call: TRBD2; cdr3_aa: CASSEQRDGSYEQYF; cdr3_nt: TGCGCCAGCAGTGAACAGCGGGACGGATCCTACGAGCAGTACTTC
clone_size: .; j_call: TRBJ2-4; v_call: TRBV10-1; cdr3_length: 17; d_call: TRBD1; cdr3_aa: CASSEFRQGHKQNIQYF; cdr3_nt: TGCGCCAGCAGCGAATTCCGACAGGGACATAAACAAAACATTCAGTACTTC
clone_size: .; j_call: TRBJ2-2; v_call: TRBV5-1; cdr3_length: 16; d_call: TRBD2; cdr3_aa: CASSELPSGGARELFF; cdr3_nt: TGCGCCAGCAGCGAGTTACCTAGCGGGGGGGCCCGGGAGCTGTTTTTT
clone_size: few; j_call: TRBJ1-2; v_call: TRBV18; cdr3_length: 13; d_call: .; cdr3_aa: CASSPAQGYGYTF; cdr3_nt: TGTGCCAGCTCACCTGCACAGGGTTATGGCTACACCTTC
clone_size: .; j_call: TRBJ2-6; v_call: TRBV19; cdr3_length: 13; d_call: .; cdr3_aa: CASWYSGANVLTF; cdr3_nt: TGTGCCAGTTGGTACTCTGGGGCCAACGTCCTGACTTTC
clone_size: .; j_call: TRBJ2-3; v_call: TRBV4-1; cdr3_length: 16; d_call: .; cdr3_aa: CASSPFRDLITDTQYF; cdr3_nt: TGCGCCAGCAGCCCCTTCCGGGACCTCATCACAGATACGCAGTATTTT
clone_size: .; j_call: TRBJ1-1; v_call: TRBV2; cdr3_length: 14; d_call: TRBD1; cdr3_aa: CAARPRRQGSPAFF; cdr3_nt: TGTGCCGCGAGGCCCCGACGACAGGGTAGTCCAGCTTTCTTT
clone_size: .; j_call: TRBJ2-5; v_call: TRBV7-9; cdr3_length: 13; d_call: .; cdr3_aa: CASSHTSAETQYF; cdr3_nt: TGTGCCAGCAGCCATACCAGTGCTGAGACCCAGTACTTC